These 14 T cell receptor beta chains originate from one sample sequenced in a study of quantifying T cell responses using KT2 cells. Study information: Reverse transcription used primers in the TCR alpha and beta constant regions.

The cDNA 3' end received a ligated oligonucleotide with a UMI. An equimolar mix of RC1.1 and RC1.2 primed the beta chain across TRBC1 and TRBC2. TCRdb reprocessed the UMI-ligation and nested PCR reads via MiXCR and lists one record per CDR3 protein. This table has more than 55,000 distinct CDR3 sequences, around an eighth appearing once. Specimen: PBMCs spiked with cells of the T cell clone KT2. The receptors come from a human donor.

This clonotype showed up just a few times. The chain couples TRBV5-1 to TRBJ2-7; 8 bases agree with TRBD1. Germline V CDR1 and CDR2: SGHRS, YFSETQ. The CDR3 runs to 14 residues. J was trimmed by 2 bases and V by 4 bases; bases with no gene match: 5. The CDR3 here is CASSLRTGPYEQYF. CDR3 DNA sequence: TGCGCCAGCAGCCTTAGGACAGGGCCCTACGAGCAGTACTTC.

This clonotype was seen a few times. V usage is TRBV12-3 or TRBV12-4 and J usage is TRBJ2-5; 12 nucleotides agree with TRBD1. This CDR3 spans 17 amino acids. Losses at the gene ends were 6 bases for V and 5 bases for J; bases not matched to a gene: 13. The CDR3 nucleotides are TGTGCCAGCAGCACGAATTGGGACAGGGGGCGGTGGGAGACCCAGTACTTC. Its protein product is CASSTNWDRGRWETQYF.

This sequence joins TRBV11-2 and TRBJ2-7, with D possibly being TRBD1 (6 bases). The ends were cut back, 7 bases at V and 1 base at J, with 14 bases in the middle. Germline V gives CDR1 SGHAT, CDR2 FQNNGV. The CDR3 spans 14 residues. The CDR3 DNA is TGTGCCAGCAACCACCAGGGGCGATCCTACGAGCAGTACTTC. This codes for CASNHQGRSYEQYF.

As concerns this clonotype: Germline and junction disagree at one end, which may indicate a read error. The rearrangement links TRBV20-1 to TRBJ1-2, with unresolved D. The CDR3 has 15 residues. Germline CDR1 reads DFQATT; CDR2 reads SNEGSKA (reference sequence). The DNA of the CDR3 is TGCAGTGCTAGACTTTCGGCAGAAACGGGCTATGGCTACAACTTC. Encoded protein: CSARLSAETGYGYNF.

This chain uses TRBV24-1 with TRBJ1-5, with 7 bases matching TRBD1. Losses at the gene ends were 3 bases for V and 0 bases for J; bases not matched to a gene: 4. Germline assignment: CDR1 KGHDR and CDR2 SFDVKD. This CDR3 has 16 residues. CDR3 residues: CATSDNRGDSNQPQHF. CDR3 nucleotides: TGTGCCACCAGTGATAACAGGGGCGATAGCAATCAGCCCCAGCATTTT.

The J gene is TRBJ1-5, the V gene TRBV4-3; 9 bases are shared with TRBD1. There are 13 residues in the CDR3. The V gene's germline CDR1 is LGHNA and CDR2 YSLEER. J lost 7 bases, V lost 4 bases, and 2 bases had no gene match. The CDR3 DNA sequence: TGCGCCAGCAGCCGGGACAGGGTACAGCCCCAGCATTTT. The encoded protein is CASSRDRVQPQHF.

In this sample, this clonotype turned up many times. The CDR3 here is CSARSPREPYEQYF. The CDR3 DNA sequence: TGCAGTGCTAGATCCCCCAGGGAACCCTACGAGCAGTACTTC. The chain combines TRBV20-1 with TRBJ2-7; D is perhaps TRBD1 (5 bases). The CDR3 is 14 residues long. Looked up from germline, CDR1 is DFQATT and CDR2 is SNEGSKA (reference sequence). V gave up 2 bases and J gave up 2 bases, with 13 bases separating them.

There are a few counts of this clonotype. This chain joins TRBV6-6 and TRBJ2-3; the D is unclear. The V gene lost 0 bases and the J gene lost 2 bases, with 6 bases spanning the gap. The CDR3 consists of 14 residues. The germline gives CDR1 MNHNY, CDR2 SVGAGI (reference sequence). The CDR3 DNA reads TGTGCCAGCAGTTACTCTGCGTTCACAGATACGCAGTATTTT. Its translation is CASSYSAFTDTQYF.

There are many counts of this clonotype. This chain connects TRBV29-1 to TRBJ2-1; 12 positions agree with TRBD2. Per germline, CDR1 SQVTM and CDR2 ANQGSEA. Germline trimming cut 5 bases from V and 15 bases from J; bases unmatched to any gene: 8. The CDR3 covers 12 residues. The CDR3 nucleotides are TGCAGCGTTTGGACTAGCGGGAACTTGCTGTTCTTC. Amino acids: CSVWTSGNLLFF.

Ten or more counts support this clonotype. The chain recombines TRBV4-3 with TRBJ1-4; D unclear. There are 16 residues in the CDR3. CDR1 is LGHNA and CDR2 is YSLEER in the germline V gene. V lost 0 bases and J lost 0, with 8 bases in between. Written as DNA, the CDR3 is TGCGCCAGCAGCCAAGATCTGGGAGCAACTAATGAAAAACTGTTTTTT. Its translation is CASSQDLGATNEKLFF.

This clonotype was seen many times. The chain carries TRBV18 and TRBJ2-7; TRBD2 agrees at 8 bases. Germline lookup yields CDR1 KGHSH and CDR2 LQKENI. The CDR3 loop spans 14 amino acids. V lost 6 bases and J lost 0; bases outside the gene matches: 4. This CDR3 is CASSPGGGSYEQYF. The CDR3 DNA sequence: TGTGCCAGCTCCCCCGGGGGGGGCTCCTACGAGCAGTACTTC. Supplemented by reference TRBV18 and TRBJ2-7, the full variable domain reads NAGVMQNPRHLVRRRGQEARLRCSPMKGHSHVYWYRQLPEEGLKFMVYLQKENIIDESGMPKERFSAEFPKEGPSILRIQQVVRGDSAAYFCASSPGGGSYEQYFGPGTRLTVT.

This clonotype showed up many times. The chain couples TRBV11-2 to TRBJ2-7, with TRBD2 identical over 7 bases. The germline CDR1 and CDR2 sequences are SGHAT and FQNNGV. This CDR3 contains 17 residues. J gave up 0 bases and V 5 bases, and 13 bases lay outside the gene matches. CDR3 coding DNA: TGTGCCAGCAGCCCCTTCCGGCTAGCGGTCCCCTCCTACGAGCAGTACTTC. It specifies CASSPFRLAVPSYEQYF.

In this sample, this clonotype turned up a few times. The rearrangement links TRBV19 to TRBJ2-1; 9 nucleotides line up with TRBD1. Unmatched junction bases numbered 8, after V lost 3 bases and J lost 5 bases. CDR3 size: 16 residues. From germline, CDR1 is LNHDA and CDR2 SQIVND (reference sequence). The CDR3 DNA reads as TGTGCCAGTAGTATCTATACGGGACAGGGAGACAATGAGCAGTTCTTC. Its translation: CASSIYTGQGDNEQFF.

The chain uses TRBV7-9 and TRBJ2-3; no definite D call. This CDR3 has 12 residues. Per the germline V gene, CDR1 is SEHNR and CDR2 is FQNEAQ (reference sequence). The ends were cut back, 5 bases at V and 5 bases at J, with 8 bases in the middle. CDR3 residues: CASSHLGDTQYF. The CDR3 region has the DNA TGTGCCAGCAGCCACCTGGGAGATACGCAGTATTTT.